A single sample is the source of the 31 T cell receptor beta chains below, sequenced in a study of T cell changes during pregnancy in multiple sclerosis. The protocol was immunoSEQ multiplex PCR, while the TCRdb copy is restricted to in-frame clones and leaves out a portion. The table has 55,000 to 75,000 clones, 90% to 95% seen once. The specimen comprised peripheral blood, sampled in the third trimester of pregnancy. The receptors come from a female donor in good health, enrolled as a control in a pregnancy study.

The chain has TRBV9 and TRBJ2-1, with 11 bases lining up with TRBD2. The trim removed 2 bases at V and 10 bases at J, leaving 5 bases unmatched. The CDR3 sequence is 14 residues long. Germline values: CDR1 SGDLS, CDR2 YYNGEE. The CDR3 DNA is TGTGCCAGCAGCGTTAGCGGGGGGGCCCGGGAGCAGTTCTTC. This translates into CASSVSGGAREQFF.

V is TRBV27 and J is TRBJ2-7; D might be TRBD2 (5 bases). With 5 bases removed from V and 0 bases from J, the gap between germline ends came to 8 bases. The CDR3 is made up of 13 amino acids. The germline V gene encodes CDR1 MNHEY and CDR2 SMNVEV (reference sequence). The DNA for the CDR3 is TGTGCCAGCAGTATCGGACTCTCCTACGAGCAGTACTTC. Protein product: CASSIGLSYEQYF.

The chain combines TRBV18 with TRBJ2-1; TRBD1 aligns across 7 bases. CDR3 length: 13 residues. The germline CDR1 and CDR2 sequences are KGHSH and LQKENI. V lost 7 bases and J lost 4; bases outside the gene matches: 4. This chain's CDR3 is CASWGTAYNEQFF. The DNA of the CDR3 is TGTGCCAGCTGGGGGACAGCTTACAATGAGCAGTTCTTC.

V is TRBV4-1 and J is TRBJ2-7; perhaps TRBD2 as D (7 bases). Germline lookup yields CDR1 MGHRA and CDR2 YSYEKL. V lost 3 bases and J 3 bases, leaving 15 bases between the germline ends. The CDR3 is 15 residues long. The CDR3 nucleotides read TGCGCCAGCAGCCAGGGGGCTAGCGGCGGCTACGAGCAGTACTTC. The encoded protein is CASSQGASGGYEQYF.

This chain joins TRBV6-1 and TRBJ1-2, with a tentative D call TRBD1 (6 bases). In germline, CDR1 is MNHNS, CDR2 SASEGT. The V gene lost 1 base and the J gene lost 0 bases, with 9 bases spanning the gap. This CDR3 is built from 15 residues. The chain's CDR3 is CASSEGNRANYGYTF. The CDR3 bases are TGTGCCAGCAGTGAAGGAAACAGGGCTAACTATGGCTACACCTTC.

This chain joins TRBV5-1 and TRBJ1-1; no firm D call. Deletions cut 6 bases from V and 0 bases from J, with 9 bases between. The germline V gene encodes CDR1 SGHRS and CDR2 YFSETQ. The CDR3 spans 13 residues. CDR3 in DNA: TGCGCCAGCATGGTTCAGGTGAACACTGAAGCTTTCTTT. It encodes CASMVQVNTEAFF.

The chain employs TRBV6-1 and TRBJ2-7, with 8 bases that match TRBD1. This CDR3 spans 14 amino acids. Germline trimming cut 5 bases from V and 2 bases from J; bases unmatched to any gene: 5. CDR1 MNHNS and CDR2 SASEGT come from the germline V gene. The CDR3 nucleotides read TGTGCCAGCAGTTTAGGACAGGGCGCCTACGAGCAGTACTTC. Protein product: CASSLGQGAYEQYF.

The V and J genes are TRBV29-1 and TRBJ1-3; weak D call: TRBD1 (5 bases). CDR3 length: 16 amino acids. Deletions cut 6 bases from V and 2 bases from J, with 20 bases between. Germline values: CDR1 SQVTM, CDR2 ANQGSEA. Here the CDR3 reads CSVDSDDSSTGNTIYF. The DNA of the CDR3 is TGCAGCGTCGACTCAGACGACAGCTCGACTGGAAACACCATATATTTT. The variable domain in full, completed from reference TRBV29-1 and TRBJ1-3, reads SAVISQKPSRDICQRGTSLTIQCQVDSQVTMMFWYRQQPGQSLTLIATANQGSEATYESGFVIDKFPISRPNLTFSTLTVSNMSPEDSSIYLCSVDSDDSSTGNTIYFGEGSWLTVV.

The J gene is TRBJ1-2, the V gene TRBV30, with 11 bases matching TRBD1. V shed 4 bases, J shed 6 bases, and the junction held 1 base outside the gene matches. This CDR3 is 12 amino acids long. CDR1 is GTSNPN, CDR2 SVGIG, per germline (reference sequence). The CDR3 DNA is TGTGCCTGGACGGACAGGGGGCATGGCTACACCTTC. Its translation: CAWTDRGHGYTF.

V and J are TRBV6-1 and TRBJ2-1; 11 bases match TRBD2. With V trimmed by 1 base and J by 6 bases, 11 bases remained unmatched. The V gene's germline CDR1 is MNHNS and CDR2 SASEGT. The CDR3 has 18 amino acids. This CDR3 reads CASSEGGPGLADINEQFF. CDR3 nucleotides: TGTGCCAGCAGTGAAGGGGGACCGGGACTAGCGGATATCAATGAGCAGTTCTTC.

In its sample, this clone was seen once. The V call is TRBV6-1, the J call TRBJ2-1; the match to TRBD1 covers 7 bases. The CDR3 is made up of 14 amino acids. Germline-derived CDR1 and CDR2 are MNHNS and SASEGT. Trimming at V came to 4 bases and at J to 15 bases, leaving 15 bases not matched to a gene. The CDR3 coding sequence is TGTGCCAGCAGTGCTTTAACAGGGGCGAACTTTTTGTTCTTC. It codes for CASSALTGANFLFF.

The chain couples TRBV2 to TRBJ1-2; TRBD1 is a possible D gene (6 bases). CDR3 length: 15 amino acids. In germline, CDR1 is SNHLY, CDR2 FYNNEI. Trimming cost V 5 bases and J 4 bases, with 17 bases left between them. The chain's CDR3 is CASSSSAGAVYGYTF. The CDR3 DNA reads as TGTGCCAGCAGTTCAAGTGCGGGGGCGGTCTATGGCTACACCTTC.

This chain uses TRBV19 with TRBJ2-3; 7 positions match TRBD2. This CDR3 contains 14 residues. Germline V CDR1 and CDR2: LNHDA, SQIVND (reference sequence). V lost 5 bases to trimming and J lost 0 bases; unmatched junction nucleotides: 2. The CDR3 is CASSPTSSTDTQYF. The DNA for the CDR3 is TGTGCCAGTAGTCCGACTAGCAGCACAGATACGCAGTATTTT.

The V call is TRBV9, the J call TRBJ1-1; unclear D gene. This CDR3 comprises 13 residues. Per the germline V gene, CDR1 is SGDLS and CDR2 is YYNGEE. V was shortened by 0 bases and J by 3 bases, with 6 bases between the two germline ends. CDR3 amino acids: CASSVAQDTEAFF. CDR3 nucleotide sequence: TGTGCCAGCAGCGTAGCCCAGGACACTGAAGCTTTCTTT. The entire variable domain, with the rest obtained from reference TRBV9 and TRBJ1-1, is as follows: DSGVTQTPKHLITATGQRVTLRCSPRSGDLSVYWYQQSLDQGLQFLIQYYNGEERAKGNILERFSAQQFPDLHSELNLSSLELGDSALYFCASSVAQDTEAFFGQGTRLTVV.

The count of this clone is one. The chain has TRBV5-8 and TRBJ1-1, with D maybe TRBD1 (5 bases). V was shortened by 5 bases and J by 11 bases, with 19 bases between the two germline ends. The CDR3 spans 13 residues. CDR1 and CDR2 from the germline V gene are SGHTS and YDEGEE. CDR3 sequence reads: CASSSETRVVAFF. The CDR3 bases are TGTGCCAGCAGTTCGGAGACCAGGGTGGTGGCTTTCTTT.

This rearrangement joins TRBV5-1 to TRBJ1-1; 8 bases match TRBD1. This CDR3 region has 12 residues. The germline CDR1 and CDR2 sequences are SGHRS and YFSETQ. The trim removed 5 bases at V and 7 bases at J, leaving 4 bases unmatched. The CDR3 region has the DNA TGCGCCAGCAGGCTAGGACAGGGTGAAGCTTTCTTT. It encodes CASRLGQGEAFF.

J is TRBJ2-7 and V is TRBV6-5, with TRBD1 matching 8 bases. Germline V CDR1 and CDR2: MNHEY, SVGAGI. The V segment lost 0 bases and the J segment 11 bases; nucleotides outside the gene matches: 12. The CDR3 is made up of 15 amino acids. In DNA form, the CDR3 reads TGTGCCAGCAGTTACTCGTCAGGGGGCGAGGGTAAGAAGTACTTC. Translated, it gives CASSYSSGGEGKKYF.

This clone occurred a few times. The chain links TRBV4-2 to TRBJ2-7; 7 bases are a match to TRBD1. The ends lost 0 bases at V and 1 base at J; junction bases unmatched: 6. The CDR3 extends over 16 amino acids. From germline, CDR1 is LGHNA and CDR2 YNFKEQ. The CDR3 DNA reads TGTGCCAGCAGCCAAGATGGACAGGACAGGTCCTACGAGCAGTACTTC. Protein product: CASSQDGQDRSYEQYF.

This rearrangement joins TRBV18 to TRBJ2-3; D uncertain. Germline V gene data show CDR1 as KGHSH and CDR2 as LQKENI. V dropped 6 bases and J dropped 0 bases, with 16 bases sitting between them. The CDR3 loop spans 16 amino acids. The CDR3 loop reads CASSPMVLSSTDTQYF. CDR3 DNA: TGTGCCAGCTCCCCTATGGTCCTATCTAGCACAGATACGCAGTATTTT.

The chain uses TRBV7-9 and TRBJ2-7, with D possibly being TRBD2 (5 bases). The CDR3 consists of 13 residues. V was cut by 7 bases and J by 7 bases, with 17 bases left in between. Germline V CDR1 and CDR2: SEHNR, FQNEAQ (reference sequence). The CDR3, as DNA: TGTGCCAGCAAAAAGAGGAGCGGAAGGGAGCAGTACTTC. Amino acids: CASKKRSGREQYF.

The V and J genes are TRBV7-9 and TRBJ1-4; TRBD1 matches at 10 bases. The length of the CDR3 is 16 residues. V lost 5 bases to trimming and J lost 5 bases; unmatched junction nucleotides: 8. The germline V gene encodes CDR1 SEHNR and CDR2 FQNEAQ (reference sequence). In DNA, the CDR3 is TGTGCCAGCAGCATAACGGGACAGGGGATAAATGAAAAACTGTTTTTT. This sequence encodes CASSITGQGINEKLFF.

The chain joins TRBV29-1 to TRBJ2-5; D not resolved. Germline-derived CDR1 and CDR2 are SQVTM and ANQGSEA. CDR3 size: 10 residues. Between the trimmed V and J ends, which lost 6 bases and 5 bases, there was a span of 7 bases. The CDR3, as DNA: TGCAGCGTCCACATGGAGACCCAGTACTTC. It yields the protein CSVHMETQYF.

This clone was recorded once. The chain links TRBV10-1 to TRBJ2-2, with D hard to call. Germline CDR1 and CDR2: WNHNN and SYGVQD (reference sequence). V was shortened by 3 bases and J by 1 base, with 3 bases between the two germline ends. The CDR3 totals 13 residues. The CDR3 DNA sequence: TGCGCCAGCAGTGACCAGAACACCGGGGAGCTGTTTTTT. Its protein is CASSDQNTGELFF.

This chain uses TRBV19 with TRBJ1-2, with a tentative D call TRBD1 (5 bases). V lost 3 bases and J lost 5, with 16 bases in between. From germline, CDR1 is LNHDA and CDR2 SQIVND (reference sequence). The CDR3 contains 15 residues. This CDR3 is CASSMPFGQGYGYTF. The DNA for the CDR3 is TGTGCCAGTAGTATGCCCTTTGGGCAGGGTTATGGCTACACCTTC.

The genes are TRBV7-3 and TRBJ1-2; 7 bases fit TRBD1. V lost 2 bases and J lost 4; bases outside the gene matches: 7. The CDR3 totals 15 residues. Germline lookup yields CDR1 SGHTA and CDR2 FQGTGA. The CDR3 nucleotides read TGTGCCAGCAGCTTATCGGGACAGTCACTCTATGGCTACACCTTC. Amino acid sequence: CASSLSGQSLYGYTF.

The rearrangement joins TRBV19 to TRBJ1-1; possible D gene TRBD1, 5 bases. The CDR3 runs 13 residues. Trimming cost V 3 bases and J 6 bases, with 11 bases left between them. Germline lookup yields CDR1 LNHDA and CDR2 SQIVND (reference sequence). Here the CDR3 DNA reads TGTGCCAGTAGTATGGCGGGGACGGCTGAAGCTTTCTTT. Amino acids: CASSMAGTAEAFF.

The chain carries TRBV19 and TRBJ2-7; tentative D call: TRBD2 (6 bases). V gave up 1 base and J gave up 9 bases, with 7 bases separating them. Germline V gene lookup returns CDR1 LNHDA and CDR2 SQIVND (reference sequence). This CDR3 contains 11 residues. The CDR3 region has the DNA TGTGCCAGTAGTATAGCGGGGGTGCAGTACTTC. Residues: CASSIAGVQYF. The variable domain in full, with the rest retrieved from reference TRBV19 and TRBJ2-7, is DGGITQSPKYLFRKEGQNVTLSCEQNLNHDAMYWYRQDPGQGLRLIYYSQIVNDFQKGDIAEGYSVSREKKESFPLTVTSAQKNPTAFYLCASSIAGVQYFGPGTRLTVT.

The V and J genes are TRBV7-9 and TRBJ1-2; D is ambiguous. The germline V gene encodes CDR1 SEHNR and CDR2 FQNEAQ (reference sequence). The CDR3 has 14 amino acids. V lost 3 bases, J lost 6 bases, and 14 bases lay in between. The CDR3: CASSFAVGLDGYTF. The CDR3 coding sequence is TGTGCCAGCAGCTTCGCGGTGGGTTTGGATGGCTACACCTTC.

This clone has a single count. The chain couples TRBV19 to TRBJ1-1; D gene unclear. Per the germline V gene, CDR1 is LNHDA and CDR2 is SQIVND (reference sequence). Trimming cost V 3 bases and J 2 bases, with 7 bases left between them. The CDR3 length is 13 residues. CDR3: CASSMAPNTEAFF. The CDR3, as DNA: TGTGCCAGTAGTATGGCCCCAAACACTGAAGCTTTCTTT.

V gene TRBV28 combines with J gene TRBJ2-7, with 8 bases matching TRBD1. The V gene's germline CDR1 is MDHEN and CDR2 SYDVKM. Trimming took 8 bases from V and 6 from J; bases not matched to a gene: 12. This CDR3 comprises 14 residues. This chain's CDR3 is CASDLGQGISEQYF. The CDR3 DNA reads as TGTGCCAGCGATCTTGGACAGGGCATATCCGAGCAGTACTTC.

This rearrangement joins TRBV11-2 to TRBJ1-2; TRBD1 is a possible D gene (5 bases). V was shortened by 0 bases and J by 8 bases, with 10 bases between the two germline ends. CDR3 length: 13 amino acids. CDR1 and CDR2 from the germline V gene are SGHAT and FQNNGV. The CDR3 nucleotides read TGTGCCAGCAGCTTAGATGGGGCAGGCGGCTACACCTTC. Translating it yields CASSLDGAGGYTF.